This T cell receptor beta chain comes out of a study of blood T cell repertoires in COVID-19. This clone has only one observation. Assay used: immunoSEQ multiplex PCR; TCRdb lists only in-frame clones, some missing. Here the sample spans 110,000 to 150,000 clones, about 80% being singletons. CDR3 length equals 11 residues. Germline V gives CDR1 ENHRY, CDR2 SYGVKD. With 10 bases removed from V and 2 bases from J, the gap between germline ends came to 9 bases. V gene TRBV10-3 combines with J gene TRBJ2-7; D possibly corresponds to TRBD2 (5 bases). This receptor was obtained from a human donor in a cohort sampled during active COVID-19. Sequences were obtained from peripheral blood. The CDR3 reads CASSGTYEQYF. The DNA of the CDR3 is TGTGCCAGCTCCGGGACCTACGAGCAGTACTTC.